Here is one T cell receptor (beta chain) with its context. Its target is unknown. No progression to ophthalmopathy during 18 months of follow-up defined stable disease. Researchers barred patients who had uncontrolled infection, other autoimmune disease, pregnancy or lactation. Each diagnosis drew on symptoms, thyroxine, TRAb, thyroid ultrasound and orbital computed tomography findings. This sample is drawn from a study of T cells in Graves' hyperthyroidism and ophthalmopathy. Study findings and constraints: Most clonotypes expanded in the thyroid (above 0.001) were also present in blood.

Authors of the study amplified TCR beta CDR3 regions from RNA transcripts. Researchers ran a first-round RT-PCR on the TCR CDR3 using the HTBI primer set. One entry per CDR3 protein, called by TCRdb with MiXCR from the multiplex PCR reads. This table has approximately 560,000 distinct CDR3 sequences, about 45% appearing once. Germline lookup yields CDR1 ENHRY and CDR2 SYGVKD. The trim removed 5 bases at V and 2 bases at J, leaving 4 bases unmatched. The CDR3 extends over 14 amino acids. The sample taken for sequencing was peripheral blood or thyroid tissue (not recorded which). The sequence derives from a woman aged 18-30 years with Graves' hyperthyroidism. The genes are TRBV10-3 and TRBJ2-7; 9 bases are a match to TRBD2. Here the CDR3 reads CAISNRLAAYEQYF. The CDR3 DNA is TGTGCCATCAGTAACAGACTAGCGGCCTACGAGCAGTACTTC.